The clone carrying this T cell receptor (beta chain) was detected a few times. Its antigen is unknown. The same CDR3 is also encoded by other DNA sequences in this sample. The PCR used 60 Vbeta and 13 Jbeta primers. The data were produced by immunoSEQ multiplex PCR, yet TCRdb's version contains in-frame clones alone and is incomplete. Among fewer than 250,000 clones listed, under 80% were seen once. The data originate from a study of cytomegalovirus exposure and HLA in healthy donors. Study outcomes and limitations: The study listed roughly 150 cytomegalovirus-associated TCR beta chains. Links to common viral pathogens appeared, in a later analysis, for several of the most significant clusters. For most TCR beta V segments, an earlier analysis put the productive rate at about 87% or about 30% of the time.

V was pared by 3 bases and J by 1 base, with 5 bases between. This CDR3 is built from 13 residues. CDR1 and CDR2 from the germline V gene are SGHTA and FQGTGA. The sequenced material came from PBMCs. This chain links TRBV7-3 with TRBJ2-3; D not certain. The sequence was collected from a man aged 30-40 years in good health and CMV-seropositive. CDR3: CASSFRGTDTQYF. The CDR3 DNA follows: TGTGCCAGCAGCTTCCGGGGCACAGATACGCAGTATTTT.